This entry lists 20 T cell receptor beta chains sequenced from one sample in a study of cytomegalovirus exposure and HLA in healthy donors. Both 60 Vbeta primers and 13 Jbeta primers went into the PCR. The data were produced by immunoSEQ multiplex PCR, yet TCRdb's version contains in-frame clones alone and is incomplete. The table records 150,000 to 200,000 clones, around 85% of them present only once. Material for sequencing was PBMCs. The receptors come from a woman in her fifties or sixties in good health and CMV-seronegative.

The V and J genes are TRBV25-1 and TRBJ2-3, with TRBD2 identical over 8 bases. Unmatched junction bases numbered 3, after V lost 0 bases and J lost 1 base. This CDR3 region has 16 residues. CDR1 is MGHDK, CDR2 SYGVNS, per germline. The CDR3 coding sequence is TGTGCCAGCAGTGAATATGCGGGAGGACGCACAGATACGCAGTATTTT. Protein: CASSEYAGGRTDTQYF.

This chain joins TRBV28 and TRBJ2-3; TRBD2 matches 13 bases. The CDR3 runs to 16 residues. Germline V gene sequence: CDR1 MDHEN, CDR2 SYDVKM. Germline trimming cut 2 bases from V and 4 bases from J; bases unmatched to any gene: 3. Here the CDR3 DNA reads TGTGCCAGCAGTTTAGGGGGACTAGCGGGGTCAGATACGCAGTATTTT. Its protein product is CASSLGGLAGSDTQYF.

The count of this clone is one. The rearrangement joins TRBV6-8 to TRBJ2-3; D possibly corresponds to TRBD2 (5 bases). This CDR3 is 16 amino acids long. V was trimmed by 8 bases and J by 1 base, leaving 19 bases between them. The V gene's germline CDR1 is MNHGY and CDR2 SAAAGT. The CDR3 loop is CASPLPGRRGTDTQYF. CDR3 nucleotide sequence: TGTGCCAGCCCCCTCCCTGGGAGACGGGGCACAGATACGCAGTATTTT.

This clone turned up a few times. The chain is built from TRBV11-2 and TRBJ1-6; the D is unclear. CDR1 is SGHAT and CDR2 is FQNNGV in the germline V gene. The CDR3 loop spans 15 amino acids. V lost 7 bases to trimming and J lost 8 bases, with 18 bases between them. In nucleotides, the CDR3 is TGTGCCAGCACCAAAAGCCCATCTTCGGATTCACCCCTCCACTTT. This translates into CASTKSPSSDSPLHF.

The V and J genes are TRBV4-1 and TRBJ1-4, with D hard to call. The CDR3 runs 17 residues. With 0 bases removed from V and 2 bases from J, the gap between germline ends came to 13 bases. Germline V gene data show CDR1 as MGHRA and CDR2 as YSYEKL. CDR3 in amino acids: CASSQDPPDTTNEKLFF. In nucleotides, the CDR3 is TGCGCCAGCAGCCAAGATCCCCCCGACACGACTAATGAAAAACTGTTTTTT.

V is TRBV5-1 and J is TRBJ1-1; tentative D call: TRBD1 (5 bases). V gave up 5 bases and J gave up 2 bases, with 7 bases separating them. CDR1 and CDR2 (germline): SGHRS, YFSETQ. CDR3 length: 12 amino acids. The DNA of the CDR3 is TGCGCCAGCAGTCAGGGTAACACTGAAGCTTTCTTT. Translating it yields CASSQGNTEAFF.

There are a few counts of this clone. The gene calls are TRBV19 and TRBJ1-5, with D possibly being TRBD1 (5 bases). V was shortened by 5 bases and J by 7 bases, with 12 bases between the two germline ends. Germline CDR1 is LNHDA and CDR2 is SQIVND (reference sequence). This CDR3 region has 13 residues. CDR3 protein: CASSHGQLQPQHF. The CDR3 region has the DNA TGTGCCAGTAGTCACGGACAACTACAGCCCCAGCATTTT.

V and J are TRBV7-2 and TRBJ2-2; TRBD1 might be the D (5 bases). V shed 4 bases and J shed 6 bases, with 12 bases lying between them. This CDR3 has 14 residues. Per germline, CDR1 SGHTA and CDR2 FQGNSA. CDR3 loop: CASSWRRVAGELFF. The DNA of the CDR3 is TGTGCCAGCAGCTGGCGCAGGGTTGCCGGGGAGCTGTTTTTT.

This rearrangement joins TRBV19 to TRBJ1-4; a weak D match, TRBD1 (5 bases). CDR3 length equals 15 residues. V was cut by 8 bases and J by 0 bases, with 13 bases left in between. Germline V gives CDR1 LNHDA, CDR2 SQIVND (reference sequence). DNA for the CDR3: TGTGCCAGTCAGGAGGGGCATGCAACTAATGAAAAACTGTTTTTT. This translates into CASQEGHATNEKLFF.

The V call is TRBV20-1, the J call TRBJ1-1; D is uncertain. Between the trimmed V and J ends, which lost 5 bases and 7 bases, there was a span of 11 bases. In germline, CDR1 is DFQATT, CDR2 SNEGSKA (reference sequence). CDR3 length equals 11 residues. In DNA, the CDR3 is TGCAGTGCTCCAAGAGACAATGAAGCTTTCTTT. This gives the protein CSAPRDNEAFF.

This chain joins TRBV7-6 and TRBJ2-5; TRBD2 matches at 12 bases. The closer fit of TRBJ2-7 to the DNA end suggests the J call may be wrong. This CDR3 contains 18 residues. Germline lookup yields CDR1 SGHVS and CDR2 FNYEAQ. The CDR3 DNA reads as TGTGCCAGCAGCTTAACCGCGGGACTAGCGGGCCTAGGCTACGAGCAGTACTTC. Its translation is CASSLTAGLAGLGYEQYF.

This clone has a single count. The J gene is TRBJ2-7, the V gene TRBV6-5, with 12 bases aligning to TRBD1. This CDR3 spans 15 amino acids. V trimming: 5 bases; J trimming: 6 bases; junction bases outside the gene matches: 8. In germline, CDR1 is MNHEY, CDR2 SVGAGI. CDR3 nucleotides: TGTGCCAGCAGTCCACTGGGGACAGGGGGCGGCGAGCAGTACTTC. It codes for CASSPLGTGGGEQYF.

This clone has only a few counts. This chain uses TRBV10-2 with TRBJ2-1, with TRBD1 identical over 9 bases. The CDR3 covers 14 residues. J lost 7 bases, V lost 5 bases, and 6 bases had no gene match. The germline CDR1 and CDR2 sequences are WSHSY and SAAADI. The CDR3 nucleotides are TGCGCCAGCAGTCCCGGGACAGGGTATAATGAGCAGTTCTTC. Translating gives CASSPGTGYNEQFF.

This chain uses TRBV19 with TRBJ1-5; 10 bases match TRBD1. The trim removed 9 bases at V and 2 bases at J, leaving 4 bases unmatched. The CDR3 totals 14 residues. Germline values: CDR1 LNHDA, CDR2 SQIVND (reference sequence). CDR3 in amino acids: CASGGTGGNQPQHF. The CDR3 DNA is TGTGCCAGCGGGGGGACAGGGGGCAATCAGCCCCAGCATTTT. Together with reference TRBV19 and TRBJ1-5, the CDR3 gives the full variable domain: DGGITQSPKYLFRKEGQNVTLSCEQNLNHDAMYWYRQDPGQGLRLIYYSQIVNDFQKGDIAEGYSVSREKKESFPLTVTSAQKNPTAFYLCASGGTGGNQPQHFGDGTRLSIL.

The V and J genes are TRBV27 and TRBJ2-1; 8 bases map to TRBD2. Germline CDR1 MNHEY, CDR2 SMNVEV (reference sequence). Germline trimming cut 7 bases from V and 3 bases from J; bases unmatched to any gene: 8. The CDR3 loop spans 15 amino acids. The CDR3, as DNA: TGTGCCAGCATGGACAGCGGGAGTTTCTACAATGAGCAGTTCTTC. This sequence encodes CASMDSGSFYNEQFF.

This clone was detected once. This chain links TRBV10-1 with TRBJ2-5, with a weak D call TRBD2 (6 bases). CDR3 size: 15 residues. Germline values: CDR1 WNHNN, CDR2 SYGVQD (reference sequence). Trimming took off 3 bases at V and 1 base at J, with 12 bases between the two ends. This CDR3 is CASSDGGRTQETQYF. The CDR3 DNA sequence: TGCGCCAGCAGTGACGGGGGACGGACCCAAGAGACCCAGTACTTC.

This clone has a single count. V usage is TRBV30 and J usage is TRBJ2-2, with 14 bases identical to TRBD2. Germline CDR1 is GTSNPN and CDR2 is SVGIG (reference sequence). V shed 8 bases, J shed 7 bases, and the junction held 12 bases outside the gene matches. This CDR3 region has 16 residues. The CDR3 spells CAAQGGTSGSFGELFF. In DNA, the CDR3 is TGTGCCGCTCAGGGGGGGACTAGCGGGAGTTTCGGGGAGCTGTTTTTT.

V is TRBV19 and J is TRBJ2-1, with unresolved D. Trimming removed 2 bases from V and 0 bases from J, with 8 bases in between. Germline loops: CDR1 LNHDA, CDR2 SQIVND (reference sequence). The CDR3 covers 15 residues. The CDR3 loop reads CASSIQVSSYNEQFF. CDR3 bases: TGTGCCAGTAGTATACAGGTTAGCTCCTACAATGAGCAGTTCTTC.

The V call is TRBV6-1, the J call TRBJ1-2; 7 bases match TRBD1. The ends lost 6 bases at V and 4 bases at J; junction bases unmatched: 5. In germline, CDR1 is MNHNS, CDR2 SASEGT. This CDR3 has 13 residues. The CDR3, as DNA: TGTGCCAGCAGATTGACAGGGACCTATGGCTACACCTTC. The encoded protein is CASRLTGTYGYTF.

The chain has TRBV7-9 and TRBJ1-1; TRBD1 agrees at 8 bases. This CDR3 spans 17 amino acids. The germline V gene has CDR1 SEHNR and CDR2 FQNEAQ (reference sequence). Losses at the gene ends were 6 bases for V and 0 bases for J; bases not matched to a gene: 12. This chain's CDR3 is CASSSDRAGRMNTEAFF. The CDR3 bases are TGTGCCAGCAGTTCGGACAGGGCTGGACGCATGAACACTGAAGCTTTCTTT.